The entry below gives a single TCR beta chain sequence along with its context. Its cognate antigen is unknown. The germline gives CDR1 ENHRY, CDR2 SYGVKD. Deletions cut 0 bases from V and 2 bases from J, with 8 bases between. The CDR3 loop spans 14 amino acids. During the collection period, no donor immune events like infections were recorded. Assay used: immunoSEQ multiplex PCR; TCRdb lists only in-frame clones, some missing. Of some 78,000 clones detected, 84% appear once; the ten largest clones hold about 17%. This entry is derived from a study of identifying expanded T cells in peripheral blood. Study findings and constraints: Differentially abundant clones: around 1.1 between replicates, 16.4 at around 14 days, over 18 at four. Variance in clone template counts between roughly two-week samples significantly increased with total template count across all healthy donors.

This rearrangement joins TRBV10-3 to TRBJ2-7; D is uncertain. The sequenced sample was blood. This sequence was found in a person aged 18 to 70 in good health. CDR3 amino acids: CAISESEITYEQYF. CDR3 bases: TGTGCCATCAGTGAGTCAGAGATTACCTACGAGCAGTACTTC.